This T cell receptor (beta chain) was obtained from a study of shared clonotypes between healthy human individuals. Study observations and caveats: Generally, naive subsets (rather than memory subsets) showed larger estimated richness. Between several donors, naive CD4 clonotypes were shared at a level of about 5%.

The data were produced by immunoSEQ multiplex PCR, yet TCRdb's version contains in-frame clones alone and is incomplete. Of roughly 2.1 million clones listed, 90% to 95% are singletons. Positively selected for CCR7, the CD45RO-negative cells used as naive CD8 cells excluded terminally differentiated effector memory CD45RA+ cells. The CDR3 runs to 13 residues. Trimming removed 5 bases from V and 4 bases from J, with 11 bases in between. From germline, CDR1 is ENHRY and CDR2 SYGVKD. This clone occurred a few times. Its cognate antigen is unknown. The receptor was derived from a man between 18 and 29 years old in good health. Some clones in this sample may be carry-over from other donors' samples. The chain joins TRBV10-3 to TRBJ1-2; no definite D call. The material sequenced was naive CD8+ T cells from PBMCs. For the CDR3, the DNA is TGTGCCATCAGTAACACGGAAGCCTATGGCTACACCTTC. This encodes CAISNTEAYGYTF.